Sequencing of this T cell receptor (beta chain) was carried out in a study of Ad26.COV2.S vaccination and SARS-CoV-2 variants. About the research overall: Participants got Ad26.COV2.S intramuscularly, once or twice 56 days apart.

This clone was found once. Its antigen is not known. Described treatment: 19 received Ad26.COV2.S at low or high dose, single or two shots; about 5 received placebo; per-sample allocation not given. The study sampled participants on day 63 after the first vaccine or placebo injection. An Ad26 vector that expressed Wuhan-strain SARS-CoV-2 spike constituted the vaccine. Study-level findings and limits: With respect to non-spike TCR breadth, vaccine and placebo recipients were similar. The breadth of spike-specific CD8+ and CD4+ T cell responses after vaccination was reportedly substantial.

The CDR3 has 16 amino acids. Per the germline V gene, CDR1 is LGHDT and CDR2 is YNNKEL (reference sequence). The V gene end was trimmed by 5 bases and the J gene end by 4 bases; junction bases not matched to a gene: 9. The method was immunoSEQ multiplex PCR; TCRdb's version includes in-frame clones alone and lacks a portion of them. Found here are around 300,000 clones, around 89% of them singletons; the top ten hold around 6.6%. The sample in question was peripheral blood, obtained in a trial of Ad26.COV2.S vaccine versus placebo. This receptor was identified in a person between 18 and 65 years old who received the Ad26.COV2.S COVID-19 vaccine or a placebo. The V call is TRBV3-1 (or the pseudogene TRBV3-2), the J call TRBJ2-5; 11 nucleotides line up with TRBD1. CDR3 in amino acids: CASSTRTGGRGETQYF. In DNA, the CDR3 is TGTGCCAGCAGCACTCGGACAGGGGGCCGGGGAGAGACCCAGTACTTC.